A single sample gave rise to the 6 T cell receptor beta chains below, sequenced in a study of blood T cell repertoires in COVID-19. Measured with immunoSEQ multiplex PCR; TCRdb has only the in-frame clones, and not every one. The repertoire holds about 82,000 clones, over 70% seen once, with about 11% in the top ten. The sequenced material came from peripheral blood. The receptors shown here come from a woman aged 40 to 49 with active or convalescent COVID-19.

The rearrangement joins TRBV6-1 to TRBJ2-3; 12 bases line up with TRBD2. This CDR3 spans 15 amino acids. V trimming: 2 bases; J trimming: 4 bases; junction bases outside the gene matches: 1. Germline V lookup: CDR1 MNHNS, CDR2 SASEGT. The CDR3 sequence: CASSELAGGSDTQYF. The CDR3 bases are TGTGCCAGCAGTGAACTAGCGGGGGGGTCAGATACGCAGTATTTT.

The rearrangement links TRBV7-2 to TRBJ2-7; D gene unclear. Germline V lookup: CDR1 SGHTA, CDR2 FQGNSA. Trimming cost V 5 bases and J 5 bases, with 10 bases left between them. There are 12 residues in the CDR3. The CDR3 DNA sequence: TGTGCCAGCAGCGGAGCAATTCACGAGCAGTACTTC. This sequence encodes CASSGAIHEQYF.

The CDR3 DNA follows: TGTGCCACCAGTAGACTAGCAGTAGATACGCAGTATTTT. Its translation: CATSRLAVDTQYF. The genes are TRBV15 and TRBJ2-3; 7 nucleotides agree with TRBD2. V lost 6 bases and J lost 5; bases outside the gene matches: 5. The germline V gene encodes CDR1 LNHNV and CDR2 YYDKDF (reference sequence). The CDR3 is made up of 13 amino acids.

The chain combines TRBV11-3 with TRBJ2-7; TRBD1 is a possible D gene (6 bases). Trimming removed 0 bases from V and 4 bases from J, with 10 bases in between. Germline V gives CDR1 SGHNT, CDR2 YENEEA. This CDR3 region has 14 residues. The CDR3 DNA reads TGTGCCAGCAGCTTAGATGGGCAGGGGTACGAGCAGTACTTC. It yields the protein CASSLDGQGYEQYF. The variable domain in full, completed from reference TRBV11-3 and TRBJ2-7, reads EAGVVQSPRYKIIEKKQPVAFWCNPISGHNTLYWYLQNLGQGPELLIRYENEEAVDDSQLPKDRFSAERLKGVDSTLKIQPAELGDSAVYLCASSLDGQGYEQYFGPGTRLTVT.

V usage is TRBV24-1 and J usage is TRBJ2-1; tentative D call: TRBD1 (5 bases). The CDR3 runs to 14 residues. Looked up from germline, CDR1 is KGHDR and CDR2 is SFDVKD. V lost 9 bases to trimming and J lost 2 bases, with 13 bases between them. The CDR3 protein is CATETVFPYNEQFF. As DNA, the CDR3 is TGTGCCACCGAGACAGTCTTTCCCTACAATGAGCAGTTCTTC.

This clone was observed a single time. The chain recombines TRBV9 with TRBJ2-7, with TRBD1 as a possible D gene (6 bases). In germline, CDR1 is SGDLS, CDR2 YYNGEE. V lost 3 bases and J lost 6, with 13 bases in between. The CDR3 totals 13 residues. The CDR3: CASSEYRDSEQYF. Written as DNA, the CDR3 is TGTGCCAGCAGCGAGTACAGGGATTCCGAGCAGTACTTC.